A selection of T cell receptor beta chains follows, all from one sample in a study of shared clonotypes between healthy human individuals. This table comes from immunoSEQ multiplex PCR, and its TCRdb copy is limited to in-frame clones, with some not included. The sample carries about 1 million clones, about 77% recorded once. The material sequenced was memory CD4+ T cells sorted from blood. The receptors were gathered from a young man in good health. Both conserved end residues are part of each CDR3. D genes are given only for firm matches. Not all rows give a size; the values are once, few, many and, for expanded clones, a class.

TRBD2 - TRBJ2-1 TRBV11-3 TGTGCCAGCAGCATGGGACTAGCGGGTAACAATGAGCAGTTCTTC CASSMGLAGNNEQFF
- - TRBJ2-1 TRBV5-1 TGCGCCAGCAGCTTGGAAGGACCGGTTTACAATGAGCAGTTCTTC CASSLEGPVYNEQFF
TRBD1 - TRBJ2-1 TRBV5-4 TGTGCCAGCAGCGCCCCCGGGGACAGGGAAGAGTTCTTC CASSAPGDREEFF
- - TRBJ2-5 TRBV18 TGTGCCAGCTCACCTTCGGAGACCCAGTACTTC CASSPSETQYF
TRBD1 - TRBJ2-2 TRBV6-5 TGTGCCAGCAGCCGGACAGGGGATAGCACCGGGGAGCTGTTTTTT CASSRTGDSTGELFF
- - TRBJ1-1 TRBV5-4 TGTGCCAGCAGCTTGGATCACACTGAAGCTTTCTTT CASSLDHTEAFF
- - TRBJ2-5 TRBV10-3 TGTGCCATCAGCTCCCGAGCGAGTAGGGAGACCCAGTACTTC CAISSRASRETQYF
- few TRBJ1-2 TRBV27 TGTGCCAGCAGTCTCAGGGGCTATGGCTACACCTTC CASSLRGYGYTF
TRBD1 - TRBJ1-5 TRBV7-9 TGTGCCAGCAGTCCAGACAGGGGGGTCAATCAGCCCCAGCATTTT CASSPDRGVNQPQHF
- many TRBJ2-1 TRBV29-1 TGCAGCGTTCATCTACAGGGGGGGGATTACGGTGAGCAGTTCTTC CSVHLQGGDYGEQFF
TRBD1 - TRBJ2-7 TRBV7-9 TGTGCCAGCAGCTTAGGGGACAGGGCCCTAAGAGACGAGCAGTACTTC CASSLGDRALRDEQYF
- few TRBJ2-5 TRBV29-1 TGCAGCGTTGGGATCGGGGCTCAAGAGACCCAGTACTTC CSVGIGAQETQYF
TRBD2 - TRBJ2-2 TRBV5-1 TGCGCCAGCAGCTTGGGACTAGCGGGGGGCCCAGTCCGGGCCGGGGAGCTGTTTTTT CASSLGLAGGPVRAGELFF
- once TRBJ1-6 TRBV21-1 TGTGCCAGCAACATACAGAGGAGCTCCTATAATTCACCCCTCCACTTT CASNIQRSSYNSPLHF
TRBD2 - TRBJ2-1 TRBV30 TGTGCCTGGAATCTAGCGGGGAATGAGCAGTTCTTC CAWNLAGNEQFF
TRBD2 - TRBJ2-1 TRBV7-3 TGTGCCAGCAGCTTAGGTCTAGCGGGGGAGAATGAGCAGTTCTTC CASSLGLAGENEQFF
TRBD2 - TRBJ2-1 TRBV18 TGTGCCAGCTCACCGCGGGAGACGTCCGACAATGAGCAGTTCTTC CASSPRETSDNEQFF
- - TRBJ1-1 TRBV30 TGTGCCTGGAGTAGGGACTCTGAAGCTTTCTTT CAWSRDSEAFF
- - TRBJ2-5 TRBV4-1 TGCGCCAGCAGCCAAGCTCCGTCCGCTGCGGCGGGTCCTGAGACCCAGTACTTC CASSQAPSAAAGPETQYF
- - TRBJ2-7 TRBV4-1 TGCGCCAGCAGCCTCTGGACCGGGACGCGGGAGCAGTACTTC CASSLWTGTREQYF
- few TRBJ2-5 TRBV20-1 TGCAGTGCTAGAGCCGAGACCCAGTACTTC CSARAETQYF
- - TRBJ1-1 TRBV5-4 TGTGCCAGCAGCGAGGGGACCCCTGAAGCTTTCTTT CASSEGTPEAFF
- - TRBJ1-5 TRBV28 TGTGCGGGAAATCCGGTAGGGACGGGGGTGTCAGCCCAGCATTTT CAGNPVGTGVSAQHF
- many TRBJ2-1 TRBV9 TGTGCCAGCAGCGGACAGGGAGGTTGGTACAATGAGCAGTTCTTC CASSGQGGWYNEQFF
TRBD2 - TRBJ2-2 TRBV9 TGTGCCGGAAGGCGACTAGCGGACACCGGGGAGCTGTTTTTT CAGRRLADTGELFF
TRBD1 once TRBJ1-3 TRBV2 TGTGCCAGCAGATCAACCTGGGACAGCTCTGGAAACACCATATATTTT CASRSTWDSSGNTIYF
- - TRBJ1-1 TRBV6-1 TGTGCCAGCAGTGAACGTGGCAGGGCTACTGAAGCTTTCTTT CASSERGRATEAFF